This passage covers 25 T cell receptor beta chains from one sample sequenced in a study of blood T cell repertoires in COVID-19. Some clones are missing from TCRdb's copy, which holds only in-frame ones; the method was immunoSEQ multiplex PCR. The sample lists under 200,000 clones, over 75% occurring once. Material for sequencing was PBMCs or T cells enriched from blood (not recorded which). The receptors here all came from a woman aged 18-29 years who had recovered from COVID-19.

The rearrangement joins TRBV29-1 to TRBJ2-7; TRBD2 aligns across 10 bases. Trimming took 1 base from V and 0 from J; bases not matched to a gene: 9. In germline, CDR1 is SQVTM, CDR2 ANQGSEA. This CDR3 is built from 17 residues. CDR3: CSVEGISGRFPSYEQYF. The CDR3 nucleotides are TGCAGCGTTGAAGGCATTAGCGGGAGGTTCCCCTCCTACGAGCAGTACTTC.

The DNA of the CDR3 is TGTGCCAGCAGTTTTGGGGGGAGCTCCTACGAGCAGTACTTC. Amino acid sequence: CASSFGGSSYEQYF. J is TRBJ2-7 and V is TRBV27; possibly TRBD2 for D (6 bases). V was trimmed by 3 bases and J by 0 bases, leaving 9 bases between them. Germline lookup yields CDR1 MNHEY and CDR2 SMNVEV (reference sequence). The CDR3 covers 14 residues.

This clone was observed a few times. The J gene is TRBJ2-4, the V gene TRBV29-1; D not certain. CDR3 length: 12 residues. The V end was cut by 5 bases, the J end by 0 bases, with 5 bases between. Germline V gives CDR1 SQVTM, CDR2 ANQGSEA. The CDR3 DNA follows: TGCAGCGTTTCTGTAGCCAAAAACATTCAGTACTTC. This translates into CSVSVAKNIQYF.

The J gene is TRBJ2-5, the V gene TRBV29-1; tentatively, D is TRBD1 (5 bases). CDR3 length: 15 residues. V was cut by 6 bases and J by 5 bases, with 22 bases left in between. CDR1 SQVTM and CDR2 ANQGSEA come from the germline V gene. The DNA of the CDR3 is TGCAGCGTCGCTAACAGGTCCCCCAGACGTGAGACCCAGTACTTC. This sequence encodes CSVANRSPRRETQYF.

The CDR3 protein is CAWSNRVEAFF. The CDR3, as DNA: TGTGCCTGGAGTAACAGGGTTGAAGCTTTCTTT. The chain has TRBV30 and TRBJ1-1, with TRBD1 as a possible D gene (6 bases). Trimming removed 2 bases at V and 7 bases at J, with 8 bases between. Germline assignment: CDR1 GTSNPN and CDR2 SVGIG (reference sequence). The CDR3 has 11 residues.

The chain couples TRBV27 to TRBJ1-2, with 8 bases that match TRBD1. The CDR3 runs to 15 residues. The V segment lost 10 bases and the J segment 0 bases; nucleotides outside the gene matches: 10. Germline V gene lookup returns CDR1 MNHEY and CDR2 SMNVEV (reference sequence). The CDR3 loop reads CATHRTGQSNYGYTF. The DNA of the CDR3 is TGTGCCACCCATAGGACAGGGCAATCTAACTATGGCTACACCTTC.

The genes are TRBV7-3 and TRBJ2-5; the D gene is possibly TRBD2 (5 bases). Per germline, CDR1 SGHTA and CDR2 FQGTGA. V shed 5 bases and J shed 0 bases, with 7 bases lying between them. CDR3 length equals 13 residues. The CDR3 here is CASSRGYQETQYF. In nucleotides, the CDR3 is TGTGCCAGCAGCCGAGGGTACCAAGAGACCCAGTACTTC.

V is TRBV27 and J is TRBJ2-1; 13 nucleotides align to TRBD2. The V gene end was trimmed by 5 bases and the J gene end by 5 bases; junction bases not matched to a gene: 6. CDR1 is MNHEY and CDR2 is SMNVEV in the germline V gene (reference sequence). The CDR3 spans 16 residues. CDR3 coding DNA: TGTGCCAGCAGTCTCGGGACTAGCGGGATTCACAATGAGCAGTTCTTC. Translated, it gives CASSLGTSGIHNEQFF.

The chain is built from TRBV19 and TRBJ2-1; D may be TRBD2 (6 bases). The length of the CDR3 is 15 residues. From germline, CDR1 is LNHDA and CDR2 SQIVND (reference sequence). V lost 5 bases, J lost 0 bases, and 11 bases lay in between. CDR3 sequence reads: CASSDSGLSYNEQFF. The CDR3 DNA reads TGTGCCAGTAGTGATAGCGGCCTCTCCTACAATGAGCAGTTCTTC.

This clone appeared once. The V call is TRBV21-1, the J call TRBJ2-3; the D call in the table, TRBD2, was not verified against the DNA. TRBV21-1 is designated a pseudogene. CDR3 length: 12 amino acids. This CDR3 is CASSKIGGLQYF. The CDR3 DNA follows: TGTGCCAGCAGCAAAATAGGAGGCCTGCAGTATTTT.

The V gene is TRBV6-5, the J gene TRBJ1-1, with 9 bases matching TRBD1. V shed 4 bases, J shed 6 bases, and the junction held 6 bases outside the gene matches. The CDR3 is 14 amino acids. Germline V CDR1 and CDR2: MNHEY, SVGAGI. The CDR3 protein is CASSSTQGAAEAFF. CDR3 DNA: TGTGCCAGCAGTTCCACACAGGGGGCTGCTGAAGCTTTCTTT.

CDR3 nucleotides: TGTGCCAGCCCAACCGATCCAGGGATCGGATCCTACGAGCAGTACTTC. This codes for CASPTDPGIGSYEQYF. The rearrangement joins TRBV2 to TRBJ2-7; the D gene is possibly TRBD1 (5 bases). CDR1 is SNHLY and CDR2 is FYNNEI in the germline V gene. The CDR3 is made up of 16 amino acids. The ends were cut back, 8 bases at V and 1 base at J, with 21 bases in the middle.

CDR3 sequence (DNA): TGTGCCAGCAGCGATGCCAGGGGGCTGAACACCGGGGAGCTGTTTTTT. Protein product: CASSDARGLNTGELFF. The V call is TRBV14, the J call TRBJ2-2, with TRBD1 matching 8 bases. CDR3 length equals 16 residues. Per germline, CDR1 SGHDN and CDR2 FVKESK. The V segment lost 5 bases and the J segment 1 base; nucleotides outside the gene matches: 6.

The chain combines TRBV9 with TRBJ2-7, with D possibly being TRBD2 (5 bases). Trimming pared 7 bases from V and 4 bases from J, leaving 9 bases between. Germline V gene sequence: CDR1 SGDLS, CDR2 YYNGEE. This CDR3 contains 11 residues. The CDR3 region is CASGSYYEQYF. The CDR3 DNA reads TGTGCCAGCGGGAGTTATTACGAGCAGTACTTC.

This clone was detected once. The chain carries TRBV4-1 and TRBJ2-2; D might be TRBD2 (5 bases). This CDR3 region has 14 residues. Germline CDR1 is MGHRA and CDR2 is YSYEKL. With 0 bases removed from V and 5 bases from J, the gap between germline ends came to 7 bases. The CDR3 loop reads CASSQDGGTGELFF. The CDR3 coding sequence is TGCGCCAGCAGCCAAGATGGCGGGACCGGGGAGCTGTTTTTT.

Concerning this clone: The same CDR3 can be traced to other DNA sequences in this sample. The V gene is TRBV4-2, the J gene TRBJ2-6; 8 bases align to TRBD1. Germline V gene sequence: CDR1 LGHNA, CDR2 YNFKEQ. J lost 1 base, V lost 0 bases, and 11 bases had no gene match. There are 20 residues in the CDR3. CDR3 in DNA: TGTGCCAGCAGCCAAGAAACCATGGGGACAGGTTGGTCTGGGGCCAACGTCCTGACTTTC. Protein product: CASSQETMGTGWSGANVLTF.

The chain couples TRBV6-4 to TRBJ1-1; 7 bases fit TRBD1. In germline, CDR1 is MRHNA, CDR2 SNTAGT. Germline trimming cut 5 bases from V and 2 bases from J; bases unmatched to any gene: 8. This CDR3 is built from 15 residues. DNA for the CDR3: TGTGCCAGCAGTTCCAGGGGGATCGGCAACACTGAAGCTTTCTTT. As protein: CASSSRGIGNTEAFF.

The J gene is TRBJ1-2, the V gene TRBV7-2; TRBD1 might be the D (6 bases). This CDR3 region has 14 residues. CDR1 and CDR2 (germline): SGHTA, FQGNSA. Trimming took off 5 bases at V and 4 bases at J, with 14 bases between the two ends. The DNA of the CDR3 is TGTGCCAGCAGCCCAGTGAGGGACACCTATGGCTACACCTTC. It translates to CASSPVRDTYGYTF.

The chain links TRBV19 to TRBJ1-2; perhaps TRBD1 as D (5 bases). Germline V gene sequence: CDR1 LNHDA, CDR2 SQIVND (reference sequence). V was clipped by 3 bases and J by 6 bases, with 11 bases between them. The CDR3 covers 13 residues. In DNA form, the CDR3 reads TGTGCCAGTAGTATGTCGGGGGTCGATGGCTACACCTTC. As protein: CASSMSGVDGYTF.

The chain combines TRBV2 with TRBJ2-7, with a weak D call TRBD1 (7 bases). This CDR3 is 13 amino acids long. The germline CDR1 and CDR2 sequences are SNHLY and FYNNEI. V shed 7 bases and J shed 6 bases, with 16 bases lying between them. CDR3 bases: TGTGCCAGCACCGTCGGAGGGGGCAGCGAGCAGTACTTC. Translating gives CASTVGGGSEQYF.

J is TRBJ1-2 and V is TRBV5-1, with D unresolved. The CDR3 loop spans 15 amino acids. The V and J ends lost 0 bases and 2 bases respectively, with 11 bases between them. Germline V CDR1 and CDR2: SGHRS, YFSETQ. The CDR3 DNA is TGCGCCAGCAGCTTGGACCCGACACCGAACTATGGCTACACCTTC. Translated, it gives CASSLDPTPNYGYTF.

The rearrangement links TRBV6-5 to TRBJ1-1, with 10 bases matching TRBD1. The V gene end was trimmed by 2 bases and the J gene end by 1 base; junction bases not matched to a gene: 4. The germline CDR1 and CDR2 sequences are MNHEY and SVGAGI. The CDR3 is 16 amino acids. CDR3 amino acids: CASSYGTGVRNTEAFF. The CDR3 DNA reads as TGTGCCAGCAGTTACGGGACAGGGGTTCGGAACACTGAAGCTTTCTTT.

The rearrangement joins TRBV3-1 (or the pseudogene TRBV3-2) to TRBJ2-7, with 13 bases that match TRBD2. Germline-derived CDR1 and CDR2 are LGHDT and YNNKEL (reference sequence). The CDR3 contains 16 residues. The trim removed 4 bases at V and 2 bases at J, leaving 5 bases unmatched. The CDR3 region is CASSLGTSGIPYEQYF. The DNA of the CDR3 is TGTGCCAGCAGCCTCGGGACTAGCGGGATTCCCTACGAGCAGTACTTC.

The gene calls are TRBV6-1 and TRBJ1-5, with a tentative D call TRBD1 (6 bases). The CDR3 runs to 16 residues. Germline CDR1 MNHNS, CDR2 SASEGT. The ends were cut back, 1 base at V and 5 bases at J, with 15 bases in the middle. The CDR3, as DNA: TGTGCCAGCAGTGAAGACCCGGGACACCCATATCAGCCCCAGCATTTT. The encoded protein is CASSEDPGHPYQPQHF.

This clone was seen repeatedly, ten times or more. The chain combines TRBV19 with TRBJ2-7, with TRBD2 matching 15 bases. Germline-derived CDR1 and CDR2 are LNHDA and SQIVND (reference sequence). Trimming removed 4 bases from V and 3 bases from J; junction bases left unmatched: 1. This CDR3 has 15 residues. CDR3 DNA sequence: TGTGCCAGTAGTAGGGGACTAGCGGGAGGCTACGAGCAGTACTTC. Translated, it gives CASSRGLAGGYEQYF.